This T cell receptor (beta chain) was identified during a study of tumor-infiltrating lymphocytes in primary liver carcinoma. Germline V gene sequence: CDR1 SQVTM, CDR2 ANQGSEA. The length of the CDR3 is 15 residues. V lost 7 bases and J lost 4; bases outside the gene matches: 13. This clonotype occurred many times. Alongside blood RNA obtained from unsorted whole blood, germline DNA was also extracted. From 450 to 600 ng total RNA, TCR beta cDNA was generated with a primer in the constant region. ARM-PCR was slightly modified, and three nested multiplex PCR rounds with it gave rise to the TCR beta libraries. Each of the first two PCR rounds ran approximately 11 cycles with TRBV1-TRBV30 forward and C-beta reverse primers. TCRdb itself ran the multiplex PCR reads through MiXCR, one entry per CDR3 protein. The sample includes 300,000 to 400,000 distinct CDR3 sequences, 50% to 70% of them seen just once.

V usage is TRBV29-1 and J usage is TRBJ2-3, with 8 nucleotides matching TRBD2. The receptor comes from a middle-aged man with primary liver carcinoma and hepatitis B virus infection. The sequenced sample was peripheral blood. The CDR3 DNA sequence: TGCAGCGCAAACGGTCAGGCGGGGGGCGCAGATACGCAGTATTTT. Its translation: CSANGQAGGADTQYF.